A single sample gave rise to the 16 T cell receptor beta chains below, sequenced in a study of cytomegalovirus exposure and HLA in healthy donors. Primers: 60 Vbeta forward and 13 Jbeta reverse. Only in-frame clones appear in the TCRdb table, and some are missing; sequencing was by immunoSEQ multiplex PCR. This sample's table reports approximately 120,000 clones. What was sequenced was PBMCs. The receptors come from a man aged 18-30 years in good health and CMV-seronegative.

The rearrangement joins TRBV7-9 to TRBJ1-1, with D possibly matching TRBD1 (6 bases). The length of the CDR3 is 16 residues. The V and J ends lost 5 bases and 2 bases respectively, with 18 bases between them. Germline CDR1 is SEHNR and CDR2 is FQNEAQ (reference sequence). The CDR3 nucleotides are TGTGCCAGCAGCCCCCGTTTCGGGACAAAAAACACTGAAGCTTTCTTT. This encodes CASSPRFGTKNTEAFF.

The V and J genes are TRBV5-1 and TRBJ2-7; 7 bases agree with TRBD2. V lost 4 bases to trimming and J lost 2 bases; unmatched junction nucleotides: 3. There are 13 residues in the CDR3. Germline assignment: CDR1 SGHRS and CDR2 YFSETQ. The CDR3 loop reads CASSPGLAYEQYF. CDR3 DNA: TGCGCCAGCAGCCCCGGACTAGCCTACGAGCAGTACTTC.

CDR3 protein: CASSLLRTSGYNEQFF. The CDR3 nucleotides read TGTGCCAGCAGTTTACTCAGGACTAGCGGCTACAATGAGCAGTTCTTC. The rearrangement uses TRBV6-5 and TRBJ2-1, with TRBD2 matching 10 bases. V lost 4 bases, J lost 3 bases, and 6 bases stayed unmatched. In germline, CDR1 is MNHEY, CDR2 SVGAGI. The CDR3 loop spans 16 amino acids.

This chain uses TRBV30 with TRBJ1-2; D not resolved. Trimming cost V 7 bases and J 9 bases, with 18 bases left between them. Germline V CDR1 and CDR2: GTSNPN, SVGIG (reference sequence). The CDR3 runs to 12 residues. CDR3 residues: CAFNLNSRSYTF. As DNA, the CDR3 is TGTGCCTTTAACTTGAACAGCCGAAGCTACACCTTC.

J is TRBJ2-7 and V is TRBV5-1; D perhaps matches TRBD1 (5 bases). The CDR3 sequence is 14 residues long. Germline lookup yields CDR1 SGHRS and CDR2 YFSETQ. Between the trimmed V and J ends, which lost 4 bases and 1 base, there was a span of 12 bases. The CDR3 is CASSPYQGSYEQYF. CDR3 DNA: TGCGCCAGCAGCCCATACCAGGGATCCTACGAGCAGTACTTC.

The chain couples TRBV6-1 to TRBJ1-6; no firm D call. This CDR3 has 14 amino acids. CDR1 MNHNS and CDR2 SASEGT come from the germline V gene. Trimming left V 7 bases short and J 7 bases short, with 14 bases between. CDR3 in DNA: TGTGCCAGCATCCCCTCACTAGTGAATTCACCCCTCCACTTT. Residues: CASIPSLVNSPLHF.

The genes are TRBV11-2 and TRBJ2-2; D might be TRBD1 (5 bases). Per the germline V gene, CDR1 is SGHAT and CDR2 is FQNNGV. CDR3 length: 17 residues. V was shortened by 5 bases and J by 0 bases, with 16 bases between the two germline ends. The CDR3 nucleotides read TGTGCCAGCAGCCCTCGTCTAGGGGATCCGAACACCGGGGAGCTGTTTTTT. Translating it yields CASSPRLGDPNTGELFF. Combining the CDR3 with reference TRBV11-2 and TRBJ2-2 gives the whole variable domain EAGVAQSPRYKIIEKRQSVAFWCNPISGHATLYWYQQILGQGPKLLIQFQNNGVVDDSQLPKDRFSAERLKGVDSTLKIQPAKLEDSAVYLCASSPRLGDPNTGELFFGEGSRLTVL.

V is TRBV9 and J is TRBJ2-1, with a weak D call TRBD1 (6 bases). The V end lost 4 bases, the J end lost 9 bases, and 11 bases lay between the germline ends. The CDR3 has 12 amino acids. CDR1 and CDR2 from the germline V gene are SGDLS and YYNGEE. CDR3 coding DNA: TGTGCCAGCAGCCTACAGGGTTTTGAGCAGTTCTTC. Amino acids: CASSLQGFEQFF.

The V call is TRBV7-2, the J call TRBJ2-1, with 8 bases identical to TRBD2. The germline V gene has CDR1 SGHTA and CDR2 FQGNSA. With V trimmed by 1 base and J by 10 bases, 9 bases remained unmatched. This CDR3 is 15 amino acids long. The CDR3 protein is CASSLDGTSLREQFF. For the CDR3, the DNA is TGTGCCAGCAGCTTAGACGGGACTAGTCTTCGGGAGCAGTTCTTC.

V is TRBV27 and J is TRBJ2-7, with 9 bases fitting TRBD2. The V gene's germline CDR1 is MNHEY and CDR2 SMNVEV (reference sequence). The V segment lost 3 bases and the J segment 6 bases; nucleotides outside the gene matches: 9. The CDR3 has 15 residues. The CDR3 DNA reads TGTGCCAGCAGTTTCCTAGCGGGAAGAATTAGCGAGCAGTACTTC. This encodes CASSFLAGRISEQYF.

The genes are TRBV6-1 and TRBJ2-3; TRBD1 agrees at 7 bases. V lost 7 bases and J lost 2; bases outside the gene matches: 6. Germline V gives CDR1 MNHNS, CDR2 SASEGT. This CDR3 region has 14 residues. This CDR3 is CASTVGQNTDTQYF. The CDR3 DNA reads TGTGCCAGCACCGTGGGACAGAACACAGATACGCAGTATTTT.

This chain joins TRBV28 and TRBJ2-1, with TRBD1 matching over 8 bases. With V trimmed by 4 bases and J by 6 bases, 17 bases remained unmatched. The germline V gene encodes CDR1 MDHEN and CDR2 SYDVKM. This CDR3 spans 18 amino acids. For the CDR3, the DNA is TGTGCCAGCAGTTACCCCCTTAGGGCAGGGGGCAGAAGCAATGAGCAGTTCTTC. As protein: CASSYPLRAGGRSNEQFF.

This chain connects TRBV18 to TRBJ2-3; TRBD2 matches 11 bases. Unmatched junction bases numbered 3, after V lost 1 base and J lost 0 bases. Germline V gives CDR1 KGHSH, CDR2 LQKENI. The CDR3 length is 17 residues. The CDR3 is CASSPLLAGASTDTQYF. The CDR3 nucleotides are TGTGCCAGCTCACCACTACTAGCGGGGGCTAGCACAGATACGCAGTATTTT.

This chain links TRBV7-3 with TRBJ2-3; the match to TRBD2 covers 9 bases. The CDR3 runs 15 residues. The germline V gene encodes CDR1 SGHTA and CDR2 FQGTGA. V lost 3 bases and J lost 4; bases outside the gene matches: 5. CDR3 sequence reads: CASSFTGLAPDTQYF. CDR3 nucleotide sequence: TGTGCCAGCAGCTTCACCGGACTAGCGCCAGATACGCAGTATTTT.

The chain recombines TRBV25-1 with TRBJ2-4, with D possibly TRBD2 on 5 matching bases. V was shortened by 1 base and J by 6 bases, with 10 bases between the two germline ends. Per germline, CDR1 MGHDK and CDR2 SYGVNS. CDR3 length: 14 amino acids. The CDR3 bases are TGTGCCAGCAGTGAATTCCGACGGGGAAACATTCAGTACTTC. Translated, it gives CASSEFRRGNIQYF.

The rearrangement uses TRBV9 and TRBJ1-1, with D unresolved. The CDR3 spans 13 residues. Germline V CDR1 and CDR2: SGDLS, YYNGEE. Trimming took off 7 bases at V and 0 bases at J, with 10 bases between the two ends. The CDR3 DNA is TGTGCCAGCGGAGATAATATGAACACTGAAGCTTTCTTT. Its translation is CASGDNMNTEAFF.